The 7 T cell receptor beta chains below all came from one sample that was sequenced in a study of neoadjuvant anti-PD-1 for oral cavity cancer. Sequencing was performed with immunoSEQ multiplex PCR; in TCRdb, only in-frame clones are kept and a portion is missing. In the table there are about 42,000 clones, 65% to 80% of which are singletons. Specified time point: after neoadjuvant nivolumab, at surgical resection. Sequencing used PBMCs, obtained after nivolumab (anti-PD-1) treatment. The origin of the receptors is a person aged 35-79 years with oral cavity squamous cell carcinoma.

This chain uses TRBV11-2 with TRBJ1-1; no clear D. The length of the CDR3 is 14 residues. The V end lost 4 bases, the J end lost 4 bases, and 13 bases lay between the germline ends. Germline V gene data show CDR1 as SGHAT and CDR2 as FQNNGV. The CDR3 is CASSSFRGSTEAFF. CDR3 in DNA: TGTGCCAGCAGCTCGTTTCGGGGAAGCACTGAAGCTTTCTTT.

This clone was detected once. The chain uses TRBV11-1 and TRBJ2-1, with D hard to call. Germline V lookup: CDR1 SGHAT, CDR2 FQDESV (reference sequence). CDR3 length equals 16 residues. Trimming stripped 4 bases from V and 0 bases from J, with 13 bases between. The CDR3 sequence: CASSSTATRSYNEQFF. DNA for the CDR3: TGTGCCAGCAGCTCTACAGCTACCCGCTCCTACAATGAGCAGTTCTTC.

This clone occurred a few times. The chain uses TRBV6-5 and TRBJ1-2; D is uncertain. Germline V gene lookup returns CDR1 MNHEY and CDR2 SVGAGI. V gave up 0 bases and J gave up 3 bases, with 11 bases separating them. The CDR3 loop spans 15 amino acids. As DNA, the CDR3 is TGTGCCAGCAGTTACTCGACTCAGGCGTACTATGGCTACACCTTC. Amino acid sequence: CASSYSTQAYYGYTF.

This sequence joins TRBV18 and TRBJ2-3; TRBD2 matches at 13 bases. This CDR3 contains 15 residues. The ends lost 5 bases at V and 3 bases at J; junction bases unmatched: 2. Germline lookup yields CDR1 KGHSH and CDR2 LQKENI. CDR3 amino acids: CASSLGLAGTDTQYF. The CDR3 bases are TGTGCCAGCTCATTGGGACTAGCGGGGACAGATACGCAGTATTTT.

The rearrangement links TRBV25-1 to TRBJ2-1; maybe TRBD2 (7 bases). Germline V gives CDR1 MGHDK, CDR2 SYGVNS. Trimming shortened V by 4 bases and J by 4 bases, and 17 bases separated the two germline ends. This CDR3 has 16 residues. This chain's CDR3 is CASSAWGGRGYNEQFF. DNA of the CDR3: TGTGCCAGCAGTGCCTGGGGGGGAAGGGGGTACAATGAGCAGTTCTTC.

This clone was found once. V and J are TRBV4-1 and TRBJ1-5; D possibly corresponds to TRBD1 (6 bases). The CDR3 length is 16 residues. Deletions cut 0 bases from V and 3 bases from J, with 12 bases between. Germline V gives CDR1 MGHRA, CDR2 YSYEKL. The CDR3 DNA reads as TGCGCCAGCAGCCAAGAAGGGACACTCCTCAATCAGCCCCAGCATTTT. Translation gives CASSQEGTLLNQPQHF.

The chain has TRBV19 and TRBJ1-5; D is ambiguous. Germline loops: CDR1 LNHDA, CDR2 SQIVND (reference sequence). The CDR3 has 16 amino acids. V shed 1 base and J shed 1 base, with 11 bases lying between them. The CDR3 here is CASSIGGGRSNQPQHF. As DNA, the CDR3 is TGTGCCAGTAGTATAGGCGGAGGGAGAAGCAATCAGCCCCAGCATTTT.